This record concerns one T cell receptor (beta chain) sequence. Only in-frame clones appear in the TCRdb table, and some are missing; sequencing was by immunoSEQ multiplex PCR. The sample yields about 2.3 million clones, around 93% seen once. Each sample came from a Caucasian adult donor living in Nashville, Tennessee. The data belong to a study of shared clonotypes between healthy human individuals. The CDR3 is 16 amino acids. Germline values: CDR1 SGHRS, CDR2 YFSETQ. Trimming took 0 bases from V and 11 from J; bases not matched to a gene: 13. J is TRBJ1-4 and V is TRBV5-1; 7 bases are shared with TRBD1. The TCR originated in a man younger than 35 in good health. Some clones in this sample may be carry-over from other donors' samples. The sample taken for sequencing was naive CD4+ T cells from PBMCs. Subset here: CD45RA+ positively selected. The CDR3 reads CASSLAFDRESDKLFF. In nucleotides, the CDR3 is TGCGCCAGCAGCTTGGCCTTCGACAGGGAATCGGATAAACTGTTTTTT. Supplemented by reference TRBV5-1 and TRBJ1-4, the full variable domain reads KAGVTQTPRYLIKTRGQQVTLSCSPISGHRSVSWYQQTPGQGLQFLFEYFSETQRNKGNFPGRFSGRQFSNSRSEMNVSTLELGDSALYLCASSLAFDRESDKLFFGSGTQLSVL.